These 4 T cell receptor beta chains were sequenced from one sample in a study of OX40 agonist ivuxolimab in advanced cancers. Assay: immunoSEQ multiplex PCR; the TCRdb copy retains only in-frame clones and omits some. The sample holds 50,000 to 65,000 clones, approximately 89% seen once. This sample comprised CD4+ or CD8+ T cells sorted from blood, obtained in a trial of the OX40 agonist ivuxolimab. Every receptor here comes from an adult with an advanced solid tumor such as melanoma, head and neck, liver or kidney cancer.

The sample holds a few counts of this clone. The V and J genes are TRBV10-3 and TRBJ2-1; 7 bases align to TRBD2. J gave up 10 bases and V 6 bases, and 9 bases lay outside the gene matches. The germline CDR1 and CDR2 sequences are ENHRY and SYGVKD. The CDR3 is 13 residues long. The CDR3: CAIRGGSGEEQFF. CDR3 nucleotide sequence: TGTGCCATCAGGGGGGGGTCGGGCGAGGAGCAGTTCTTC.

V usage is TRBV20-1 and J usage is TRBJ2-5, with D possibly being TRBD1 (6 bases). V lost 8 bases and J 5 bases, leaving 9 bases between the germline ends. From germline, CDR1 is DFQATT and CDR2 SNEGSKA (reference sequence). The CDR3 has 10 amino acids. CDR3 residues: CSPQGETQYF. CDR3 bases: TGCAGTCCTCAGGGGGAGACCCAGTACTTC.

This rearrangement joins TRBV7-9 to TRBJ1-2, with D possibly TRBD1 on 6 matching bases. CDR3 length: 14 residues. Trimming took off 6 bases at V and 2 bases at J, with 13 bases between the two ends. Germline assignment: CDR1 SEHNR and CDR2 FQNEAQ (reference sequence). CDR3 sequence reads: CASSSGTLNYGYTF. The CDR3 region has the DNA TGTGCCAGCAGTTCCGGGACACTGAACTATGGCTACACCTTC.

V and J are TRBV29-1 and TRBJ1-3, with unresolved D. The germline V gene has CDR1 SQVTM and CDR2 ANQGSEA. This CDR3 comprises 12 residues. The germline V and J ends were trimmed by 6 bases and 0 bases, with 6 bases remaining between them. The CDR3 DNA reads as TGCAGCGTAGAAAGCTCTGGAAACACCATATATTTT. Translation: CSVESSGNTIYF.